This T cell receptor (beta chain) is drawn from a study of blood T cell repertoires in COVID-19. Across the whole study: Italy, Spain and the United States were the sources of the convalescent and acute COVID-19 samples. Sample material is recorded as cDNA or gDNA derived from T cells, B-cell-depleted T cells, or PBMCs.

Authors' processing steps: Amplification of reference gene primers provided the estimated nucleated cell counts. TCRdb keeps only in-frame clones here, not all; method: immunoSEQ multiplex PCR. V and J calls plus clone size are reproduced from that table; the DNA served to infer D and trimming. The table includes about 270,000 clones, about 89% detected once. The CDR3 totals 14 residues. Germline CDR1 is SQVTM and CDR2 is ANQGSEA. Trimming took off 7 bases at V and 1 base at J, with 17 bases between the two ends. Sample: peripheral blood. This chain connects TRBV29-1 to TRBJ2-7, with D possibly matching TRBD1 (7 bases). The receptor was isolated from a man aged 40-50 years with active or convalescent COVID-19. In DNA form, the CDR3 reads TGCAGCGGAGAGGAGGGGGCGGGTTCCTACGAGCAGTACTTC. The encoded protein is CSGEEGAGSYEQYF.